These T cell receptor beta chains were read from a single sample in a study of shared clonotypes between healthy human individuals. This table comes from immunoSEQ multiplex PCR, and its TCRdb copy is limited to in-frame clones, with some not included. In the table there are around 2,000,000 clones, 90% to 95% of which are singletons. The specimen sequenced was naive CD8+ T cells from PBMCs. These receptors all come from a man aged 18 to 30 in good health. Some clones in this sample may be carry-over from other donors' samples. Each CDR3 is given with its conserved first and last residue. Fields, in order: D gene, clone size, V gene, J gene, CDR3 length, CDR3 DNA, CDR3 protein. A D gene is named only where the DNA matches it firmly. Size values are once, few and many counts, or a class for expanded clones, and some rows have none.

>-|few|TRBV9|TRBJ2-5|13
TGTGCCAGCAGCGTCTTCGGCGAGGAGACCCAGTACTTC
CASSVFGEETQYF
>-|once|TRBV5-1|TRBJ1-1|16
TGCGCCAGCAGCCCCCCCGCGGGTTCAGGGAACACTGAAGCTTTCTTT
CASSPPAGSGNTEAFF
>-|-|TRBV7-9|TRBJ2-1|15
TGTGCCAGCAGCTTTAGCGTGAGCTCCTACAATGAGCAGTTCTTC
CASSFSVSSYNEQFF
>TRBD2|-|TRBV7-9|TRBJ2-1|15
TGTGCCAGCAGCGAGACTAGCGGGAGTTTCAATGAGCAGTTCTTC
CASSETSGSFNEQFF
>-|-|TRBV7-9|TRBJ2-1|13
TGTGCCATTGCCCAAGAACAGGGAAATGAGCAGTTCTTC
CAIAQEQGNEQFF
>-|-|TRBV27|TRBJ2-7|12
TGTGCCAGCAGCCCAGGGCCGCTCGAGCAGTACTTC
CASSPGPLEQYF
>TRBD1|-|TRBV7-9|TRBJ2-3|16
TGTGCCAGCAGCTTGGACAGGGGACGAAGCACAGATACGCAGTATTTT
CASSLDRGRSTDTQYF
>TRBD1|once|TRBV7-8|TRBJ2-3|16
TGTGCCAGCAGCTATAGACAGGGGAAGGACACAGATACGCAGTATTTT
CASSYRQGKDTDTQYF
>-|-|TRBV27|TRBJ2-3|15
TGTGCCAGCAGTTCCCCGGAACGGGCACGAGATACGCAGTATTTT
CASSSPERARDTQYF
>-|once|TRBV27|TRBJ1-2|15
TGTGCCAGTCGTCTTGGAGGGTTGGCAAACTATGGCTACACCTTC
CASRLGGLANYGYTF
>-|-|TRBV7-6|TRBJ1-3|13
TGTGCCAGCAGCTTAGGGGCTGGAAACACCATATATTTT
CASSLGAGNTIYF
>-|-|TRBV6-5|TRBJ2-1|15
TGTGCCAGCAGTTACGTAGCGGTATCCTACAATGAGCAGTTCTTC
CASSYVAVSYNEQFF
>-|-|TRBV6-1|TRBJ2-7|15
TGTGCCAGCAGTGAGGGGAACCCCGCGGCCTACGAGCAGTACTTC
CASSEGNPAAYEQYF
>-|-|TRBV27|TRBJ2-7|16
TGTGCCAGCAGTTTATCGATCGAGGGGAGCTCCTACGAGCAGTACTTC
CASSLSIEGSSYEQYF
>-|-|TRBV5-1|TRBJ2-7|16
TGCGCCAGCAGCTTGGGTTGGCGGGAAGGGTCCTACGAGCAGTACTTC
CASSLGWREGSYEQYF
>TRBD1|-|TRBV4-1|TRBJ1-3|16
TGCGCCAGCAGCCAAGAGGGACAGGGGTTTGGAAACACCATATATTTT
CASSQEGQGFGNTIYF
>TRBD1|-|TRBV6-6|TRBJ2-3|14
TGTGCCAGCAGCAACAGGGGCCTGGGGGATACGCAGTATTTT
CASSNRGLGDTQYF
>TRBD2|-|TRBV4-3|TRBJ2-2|17
TGCGCCAGCAGCCAACTGACTAGCGAGATCTGGTCCGGGGAGCTGTTTTTT
CASSQLTSEIWSGELFF
>-|-|TRBV19|TRBJ1-2|14
TGTGCCAGTAGTATAGATTGGCGGATCTATGGCTACACCTTC
CASSIDWRIYGYTF
>TRBD1|-|TRBV2|TRBJ2-3|18
TGTGCCAGCAGTGAATACCGCCACAGGGGATCTAGCACAGATACGCAGTATTTT
CASSEYRHRGSSTDTQYF
>-|-|TRBV27|TRBJ1-1|12
TGTGCCAGCAGTTATGGTGGGGGTGAAGCTTTCTTT
CASSYGGGEAFF
>TRBD2|-|TRBV19|TRBJ2-3|16
TGTGCCAGTAGTATCCTAGCGGGAGGGCTGTTTGATACGCAGTATTTT
CASSILAGGLFDTQYF
>TRBD2|-|TRBV5-4|TRBJ2-2|18
TGTGCCAGCAGCTTGGGGTCCGGCGGGAGGAGGGACACCGGGGAGCTGTTTTTT
CASSLGSGGRRDTGELFF
>-|-|TRBV6-5|TRBJ1-2|11
TGTGCCAGCAGTTACCTGGGTGGCTACACCTTC
CASSYLGGYTF
>TRBD2|-|TRBV6-5|TRBJ2-1|15
TGTGCCAGCAGTAAAACTAGCGGCTTCGGCAATGAGCAGTTCTTC
CASSKTSGFGNEQFF